The sequence of this T cell receptor beta chain was determined in a study of T cell changes during pregnancy in multiple sclerosis. This CDR3 has 15 amino acids. Germline V gene lookup returns CDR1 LGHNA and CDR2 YNFKEQ. V lost 0 bases to trimming and J lost 2 bases, with 10 bases between them. The assay was immunoSEQ multiplex PCR, and TCRdb's table has in-frame clones only and misses some. This sample has 90,000 to 120,000 clones, with roughly 92% found just once. J is TRBJ2-5 and V is TRBV4-2; D uncertain. The sequence was collected from a female donor in good health, enrolled as a control in a pregnancy study. The sample was peripheral blood, taken in the third trimester of pregnancy. The CDR3 spells CASSQEWARQETQYF. The CDR3, as DNA: TGTGCCAGCAGCCAAGAATGGGCCCGACAAGAGACCCAGTACTTC.